The entry that follows covers one T cell receptor (beta chain) sequence. This record comes from a study of blood T cell repertoires in COVID-19. Study information: The United States, Italy and Spain were the sources of the acute and convalescent COVID-19 samples.

As originally analysed: Scientists estimated how many nucleated cells there were by amplifying reference gene primers. Sequenced by immunoSEQ multiplex PCR; TCRdb stores in-frame clones only, minus some. That table gives V, J and clone size, and the DNA gave D and trimming. Of about 250,000 clones in the sample, around four fifths are singletons; the top ten hold around 6.5%. Germline-derived CDR1 and CDR2 are LGHNA and YNFKEQ. CDR3 length: 18 amino acids. Trimming shortened V by 4 bases and J by 8 bases, and 24 bases separated the two germline ends. Specimen: peripheral blood. The chain links TRBV4-2 to TRBJ1-6; the D gene is possibly TRBD1 (6 bases). The source of this sequence is a woman aged 55-75 years with active or convalescent COVID-19. As DNA, the CDR3 is TGTGCCAGCAGCCCTCGGGGTCTTGAGGGCCAGGGGTATTCACCCCTCCACTTT. Translating it yields CASSPRGLEGQGYSPLHF.